Here is one T cell receptor beta chain with its context. Its specificity is not known. This sample is drawn from a study of cytomegalovirus exposure and HLA in healthy donors. Study-level points and caveats: Certain indistinguishable V segments, among them TRBV6-2 and TRBV6-3, were excluded.

The CDR3 has 15 amino acids. The germline gives CDR1 MGHRA, CDR2 YSYEKL. V was pared by 0 bases and J by 1 base, with 1 base of the junction left unmatched. PCR amplification relied on 60 Vbeta primers (plus 13 Jbeta primers). TCRdb's copy holds only in-frame clones and misses some; the assay was immunoSEQ multiplex PCR. The table lists roughly 300,000 clones, just over 85% of them singletons. The clonotype originates from a man aged 35 to 55 in good health and CMV-seropositive. The V gene is TRBV4-1, the J gene TRBJ2-5; 8 bases map to TRBD1. Sequenced material: PBMCs. CDR3 DNA sequence: TGCGCCAGCAGCCAAGAGGACAGGGCCCAAGAGACCCAGTACTTC. Its protein is CASSQEDRAQETQYF.